Each of the 14 T cell receptor beta chains below was sequenced from the same sample in a study of siplizumab effects on memory and regulatory T cells. In the mixed lymphocyte reaction, cells were cocultured for 6 to 7 days at 37°C. TCRdb's table, derived via immunoSEQ multiplex PCR, lists solely in-frame clones and lacks some. Seen here are about 10,000 clones, just over 45% observed once, and the top ten hold approximately 22%. Their antigens remain unidentified. Sequenced material: CFSE-low (dividing) CD4+ T cells sorted from an allogeneic mixed lymphocyte reaction. Receptors were obtained from a human donor in good health; the cells came from an allogeneic mixed lymphocyte reaction.

By frequency in the sample, this clone is medium-sized. The chain employs TRBV11-2 and TRBJ2-3; D might be TRBD2 (5 bases). Per germline, CDR1 SGHAT and CDR2 FQNNGV. The CDR3 is 15 residues long. Trimming pared 2 bases from V and 0 bases from J, leaving 9 bases between. The CDR3: CASSLWELSTDTQYF. The CDR3 DNA sequence: TGTGCCAGCAGCTTATGGGAGTTGAGCACAGATACGCAGTATTTT.

Worth noting for this clone: Sequence at one end of the junction differs from germline and may be a read error. The chain couples TRBV28 to TRBJ2-1, with 7 bases that match TRBD2. Germline assignment: CDR1 MDHEN and CDR2 SYDVKM. CDR3 length: 14 amino acids. CDR3 coding DNA: TGTGCCAGCATTTTATGGGAGGGTTCCAATGAGCAGTTCTTC. The encoded protein is CASILWEGSNEQFF.

In DNA form, the CDR3 reads TGTGCCACCAGCAGAGATTTACAGGGGGCGGTTAATGAGCAGTTCTTC. Residues: CATSRDLQGAVNEQFF. V gene TRBV15 combines with J gene TRBJ2-1; 9 bases line up with TRBD1. Trimming at V came to 0 bases and at J to 7 bases, leaving 7 bases not matched to a gene. The CDR3 is 16 residues long. Germline V gives CDR1 LNHNV, CDR2 YYDKDF (reference sequence).

Within the sample, this clone is medium-sized (0.01 to 0.1%). This chain links TRBV7-9 with TRBJ1-1; D perhaps matches TRBD1 (5 bases). The germline CDR1 and CDR2 sequences are SEHNR and FQNEAQ (reference sequence). The V and J ends lost 5 bases and 5 bases respectively, with 15 bases between them. The CDR3 consists of 14 residues. In DNA form, the CDR3 reads TGTGCCAGCAGCCAGGGTCGGCCGGGTACTGAAGCTTTCTTT. It encodes CASSQGRPGTEAFF.

This clone was counted only a few times. This chain joins TRBV11-3 and TRBJ2-1, with D hard to call. Between the trimmed V and J ends, which lost 0 bases and 4 bases, there was a span of 10 bases. CDR3 length equals 15 residues. Germline V CDR1 and CDR2: SGHNT, YENEEA. In DNA, the CDR3 is TGTGCCAGCAGCTTAGACCCGTTCGGGTACAATGAGCAGTTCTTC. Translation: CASSLDPFGYNEQFF.

This chain connects TRBV28 to TRBJ2-4; D gene unclear. The CDR3 has 11 residues. Germline lookup yields CDR1 MDHEN and CDR2 SYDVKM. Trimming took off 11 bases at V and 1 base at J, with 6 bases between the two ends. Written as DNA, the CDR3 is TGTGCCTCGTGGGCCAAAAACATTCAGTACTTC. Translating it yields CASWAKNIQYF.

This chain connects TRBV18 to TRBJ2-7; 9 bases are shared with TRBD1. Germline V gene lookup returns CDR1 KGHSH and CDR2 LQKENI. After removal of 3 bases from V and 6 bases from J, the junction contained 9 bases not matched to a gene. The CDR3 spans 15 residues. CDR3 residues: CASSPQRGQGGEQYF. The CDR3 DNA is TGTGCCAGCTCACCTCAACGGGGACAGGGCGGCGAGCAGTACTTC. Filled out from reference TRBV18 and TRBJ2-7, the complete variable domain reads NAGVMQNPRHLVRRRGQEARLRCSPMKGHSHVYWYRQLPEEGLKFMVYLQKENIIDESGMPKERFSAEFPKEGPSILRIQQVVRGDSAAYFCASSPQRGQGGEQYFGPGTRLTVT.

The V call is TRBV4-1, the J call TRBJ2-5, with 14 bases matching TRBD2. This CDR3 has 19 amino acids. Unmatched junction bases numbered 12, after V lost 5 bases and J lost 1 base. Germline assignment: CDR1 MGHRA and CDR2 YSYEKL. CDR3 DNA sequence: TGCGCCAGCAGCGAACTCAGGACTAGCGGGAGGTTCTCCCAAGAGACCCAGTACTTC. Its protein is CASSELRTSGRFSQETQYF.

V is TRBV4-2 and J is TRBJ2-7; TRBD2 might be the D (5 bases). The CDR3 loop spans 15 amino acids. Germline V gene lookup returns CDR1 LGHNA and CDR2 YNFKEQ. Trimming took 4 bases from V and 5 from J, leaving 18 bases between them. CDR3 residues: CASSRQKSGVHEQYF. Here the CDR3 DNA reads TGTGCCAGCAGCCGTCAAAAGAGCGGTGTCCACGAGCAGTACTTC.

The table lists this clone with a few counts. This chain links TRBV27 with TRBJ1-6; a weak D match, TRBD1 (6 bases). Germline loops: CDR1 MNHEY, CDR2 SMNVEV (reference sequence). The CDR3 covers 16 residues. V shed 1 base and J shed 4 bases, with 11 bases lying between them. The CDR3 nucleotides read TGTGCCAGCAGTTTATTAGGGGGATCTTATAATTCACCCCTCCACTTT. Its protein is CASSLLGGSYNSPLHF.

This clone rates as medium-sized. The rearrangement links TRBV28 to TRBJ1-4; D is possibly TRBD1 (5 bases). V shed 7 bases and J shed 10 bases, with 22 bases lying between them. The germline gives CDR1 MDHEN, CDR2 SYDVKM. The CDR3 is made up of 15 amino acids. CDR3 protein: CASTTLGQGRGKLFF. The CDR3 DNA is TGTGCCAGCACCACGTTGGGTCAGGGCCGGGGAAAACTGTTTTTT.

The chain uses TRBV29-1 and TRBJ1-1, with a tentative D call TRBD1 (5 bases). This CDR3 has 13 amino acids. Trimming shortened V by 3 bases and J by 1 base, and 9 bases separated the two germline ends. Germline-derived CDR1 and CDR2 are SQVTM and ANQGSEA. CDR3 in DNA: TGCAGCGTTGAGGGGACGGCGAACACTGAAGCTTTCTTT. Its protein is CSVEGTANTEAFF.

The V gene is TRBV19, the J gene TRBJ1-5, with D possibly TRBD1 on 5 matching bases. The V end was cut by 5 bases, the J end by 11 bases, with 22 bases between. CDR3 length: 15 amino acids. Germline CDR1 is LNHDA and CDR2 is SQIVND (reference sequence). This CDR3 is CASSPLNQGQSTQHF. CDR3 nucleotide sequence: TGTGCCAGTAGTCCTCTGAACCAGGGTCAGTCGACCCAGCATTTT.

This chain connects TRBV5-6 to TRBJ1-5; the match to TRBD1 covers 10 bases. After removal of 4 bases from V and 7 bases from J, the junction contained 11 bases not matched to a gene. This CDR3 is built from 16 residues. CDR1 SGHDT and CDR2 YYEEEE come from the germline V gene. This chain's CDR3 is CASSQQMTGGWQPQHF. CDR3 nucleotides: TGTGCCAGCAGCCAGCAAATGACAGGGGGCTGGCAGCCCCAGCATTTT. The complete variable domain, with remaining parts taken from reference TRBV5-6 and TRBJ1-5, reads DAGVTQSPTHLIKTRGQQVTLRCSPKSGHDTVSWYQQALGQGPQFIFQYYEEEERQRGNFPDRFSGHQFPNYSSELNVNALLLGDSALYLCASSQQMTGGWQPQHFGDGTRLSIL.